This T cell receptor (beta chain) appears in the sequencing data of a study of Ad26.COV2.S vaccination and SARS-CoV-2 variants. Study-wide context: Ad26.COV2.S shots went into the muscle once or twice, 56 days apart.

This CDR3 region has 16 residues. The trim removed 3 bases at V and 7 bases at J, leaving 8 bases unmatched. The germline V gene encodes CDR1 MGHRA and CDR2 YSYEKL. The treatment was: around 19 received Ad26.COV2.S at low or high dose, single or two shots; 5 received placebo; per-sample allocation not given. Sampling occurred on day 63 after the first vaccine or placebo injection. Produced via immunoSEQ multiplex PCR; TCRdb's table is partial and in-frame only. The sample lists a few hundred thousand clones, more than 75% occurring once. The specimen was peripheral blood, collected in a trial of Ad26.COV2.S vaccine versus placebo. This chain joins TRBV4-1 and TRBJ2-1, with 11 bases lining up with TRBD2. The clonotype originates from a person aged 18-60 years who received the Ad26.COV2.S COVID-19 vaccine or a placebo. The CDR3 spells CASSQLTSGGPNEQFF. The CDR3 DNA sequence: TGCGCCAGCAGCCAGCTAACTAGCGGGGGCCCTAATGAGCAGTTCTTC.